This TCR beta chain was retrieved from a study of Graves' ophthalmopathy and Graves' hyperthyroidism. The authors amplified TCR beta CDR3 regions, and they did so from RNA transcripts for repertoire sequencing. HTBI-primed first-round RT-PCR preceded second-round multiplex PCR. TCRdb re-derived calls from the multiplex PCR reads in MiXCR, one entry per CDR3 protein. The table has approximately 700,000 distinct CDR3 sequences, roughly two fifths seen once; the top ten hold 35% to 55%. From germline, CDR1 is MGHDK and CDR2 SYGVNS. Trimming cost V 10 bases and J 4 bases, with 19 bases left between them. This CDR3 has 15 residues.

What was sequenced was peripheral blood. V and J are TRBV25-1 and TRBJ2-2; D gene ambiguous. The source of this sequence is an adult man with Graves' ophthalmopathy. CDR3 sequence: CATGKAGHVTGELFF. CDR3 coding DNA: TGTGCCACCGGAAAGGCAGGCCATGTCACCGGGGAGCTGTTTTTT.